One and the same sample provided the 3 T cell receptor beta chains below, sequenced in a study of response to subunit inactivated influenza vaccine. TCRdb re-called the RT-PCR reads through MiXCR, storing one row per CDR3 protein. The repertoire has about 570,000 distinct CDR3 sequences, 10% to 15% of them found once; the top ten carry 9.5% to 13%. The sample in question was PBMCs from blood, obtained on the day of vaccination. These receptors were collected from a man aged 50-59 years who received an inactivated influenza vaccine.

This clonotype was seen only a few times. V usage is TRBV9 and J usage is TRBJ2-2, with D perhaps being TRBD1 or TRBD2 (5 bases each). Germline CDR1 reads SGDLS; CDR2 reads YYNGEE. The V end was cut by 4 bases, the J end by 3 bases, with 13 bases between. The CDR3 extends over 15 amino acids. CDR3 sequence (DNA): TGTGCCAGCAGCACTCGGGACCTCTACACCGGGGAGCTGTTTTTT. Translating gives CASSTRDLYTGELFF.

The chain employs TRBV20-1 and TRBJ2-3, with a tentative D call TRBD2 (5 bases). CDR3 length equals 12 residues. Trimming took 6 bases from V and 4 from J, leaving 11 bases between them. Germline V gives CDR1 DFQATT, CDR2 SNEGSKA (reference sequence). CDR3 sequence: CSAPTRADTQYF. The DNA for the CDR3 is TGCAGTGCGCCCACTAGGGCAGATACGCAGTATTTT.

A few counts support this clonotype. The genes are TRBV12-3 or TRBV12-4 and TRBJ2-1, with TRBD2 matching over 7 bases. Trimming removed 0 bases from V and 9 bases from J; junction bases left unmatched: 5. The CDR3 covers 14 residues. CDR3 sequence reads: CASSLAVGRGEQFF. DNA for the CDR3: TGTGCCAGCAGTTTAGCCGTGGGGAGGGGTGAGCAGTTCTTC.